A selection of T cell receptor beta chains follows, all from one sample in a study of cytomegalovirus exposure and HLA in healthy donors. The data were produced by immunoSEQ multiplex PCR, yet TCRdb's version contains in-frame clones alone and is incomplete. The sample consists of 35,000 to 40,000 clones, approximately 79% of them appearing once. The material sequenced was PBMCs. The receptors come from a woman in her thirties in good health and CMV-seropositive. The CDR3 runs from the conserved cysteine through the conserved F or W. D genes are given only for firm matches. Size values are once, few and many counts, or a class for expanded clones, and some rows have none.

TRBD1	TRBV5-1	TRBJ1-4	few	CASSARTGLGEEKLFF	TGCGCCAGCAGCGCCCGGACAGGGTTAGGCGAAGAAAAACTGTTTTTT
TRBD2	TRBV27	TRBJ2-1	-	CASNPSGSDYNEQFF	TGTGCCAGCAACCCTAGCGGGAGTGACTACAATGAGCAGTTCTTC
TRBD1	TRBV7-8	TRBJ1-5	-	CASSLAGGGNQPQHF	TGTGCCAGCAGCTTAGCAGGGGGCGGGAATCAGCCCCAGCATTTT
TRBD1	TRBV9	TRBJ2-4	-	CASSVGTGGTKNIQYF	TGTGCCAGCAGCGTCGGGACAGGGGGGACCAAAAACATTCAGTACTTC
TRBD2	TRBV29-1	TRBJ2-1	-	CSVTKGLAGGGGNEQFF	TGCAGCGTGACCAAAGGACTAGCGGGAGGGGGGGGCAATGAGCAGTTCTTC
-	TRBV28	TRBJ2-6	-	CASSRDSSGANVLTF	TGTGCCAGCAGTCGCGACAGCTCTGGGGCCAACGTCCTGACTTTC
-	TRBV5-6	TRBJ1-1	few	CARSLFGRGGNTEAFF	TGTGCCCGCAGCTTGTTTGGACGCGGAGGGAACACTGAAGCTTTCTTT
TRBD1	TRBV7-2	TRBJ1-6	-	CASSLNRGLSPLHF	TGTGCCAGCAGCTTAAATAGGGGGCTCTCACCCCTCCACTTT
-	TRBV19	TRBJ2-7	few	CASSKWVPGENYEQYF	TGTGCCAGTAGTAAGTGGGTTCCAGGGGAGAACTACGAGCAGTACTTC
-	TRBV30	TRBJ2-5	few	CAWSARLLQETQYF	TGTGCCTGGAGCGCTCGACTTCTACAAGAGACCCAGTACTTC
TRBD2	TRBV18	TRBJ2-1	-	CASSLAGTSGPQQFF	TGTGCCAGCTCACTTGCCGGGACTAGCGGCCCTCAGCAGTTCTTC
-	TRBV6-1	TRBJ1-5	-	CASHKGGLGNQPQHF	TGTGCCAGCCACAAAGGAGGGTTGGGCAATCAGCCCCAGCATTTT
-	TRBV18	TRBJ1-2	-	CASSLGRQAYGYTF	TGTGCCAGCTCACTGGGGCGCCAGGCCTATGGCTACACCTTC
TRBD2	TRBV5-1	TRBJ2-7	-	CASSPGGGGQGYEQYF	TGCGCCAGCAGCCCCGGTGGCGGGGGGCAGGGTTACGAGCAGTACTTC
-	TRBV21-1	TRBJ2-7	-	CASSPLGAGLAGVLSVYEQYF	TGTGCCAGCAGCCCCCTAGGCGCGGGACTAGCGGGAGTTCTATCAGTCTACGAGCAGTACTTC
-	TRBV5-1	TRBJ2-3	once	CASSLDSDTQYF	TGCGCCAGCAGCTTGGACTCAGATACGCAGTATTTT
TRBD2	TRBV7-2	TRBJ2-7	-	CASRGSGGNEQYF	TGTGCCAGCAGGGGGAGCGGGGGAAACGAGCAGTACTTC
-	TRBV2	TRBJ1-1	once	CASSSGQVTEAFF	TGTGCCAGCAGTTCCGGACAAGTGACTGAAGCTTTCTTT
TRBD1	TRBV14	TRBJ2-5	-	CASSQGTGISQETQYF	TGTGCCAGCAGCCAAGGGACAGGGATTAGCCAAGAGACCCAGTACTTC
-	TRBV7-8	TRBJ2-5	-	CASSYRRYQETQYF	TGTGCCAGCAGCTACAGACGGTACCAAGAGACCCAGTACTTC
-	TRBV6-5	TRBJ1-1	-	CASTAGSYLEAFF	TGTGCCAGCACCGCGGGGAGTTATCTTGAAGCTTTCTTT
TRBD2	TRBV18	TRBJ2-4	-	CASSLTPPGSGTGIQYF	TGTGCCAGCTCACTCACCCCGCCTGGGAGCGGGACCGGCATTCAGTACTTC
-	TRBV5-6	TRBJ1-1	-	CASSTPGLGAFF	TGTGCCAGCAGCACCCCAGGGTTGGGGGCTTTCTTT
TRBD1	TRBV6-1	TRBJ2-3	-	CASSEAETGGTDTQYF	TGTGCCAGCAGTGAAGCCGAGACAGGGGGCACAGATACGCAGTATTTT
TRBD2	TRBV19	TRBJ2-1	-	CASSIVAGAYNEQFF	TGTGCCAGTAGTATAGTAGCGGGCGCATACAATGAGCAGTTCTTC
-	TRBV19	TRBJ1-2	-	CASSMESSRLDYGYPF	TGTGCCAGTAGTATGGAAAGTTCCAGACTCGACTATGGCTACCCCTTC
-	TRBV7-9	TRBJ1-5	-	CSSSPQGQPQHF	TGTTCCAGCAGCCCTCAGGGACAGCCCCAGCATTTT
TRBD1	TRBV6-6	TRBJ2-5	few	CASSGQGLETQYF	TGTGCCAGCAGCGGACAGGGGCTAGAGACCCAGTACTTC
TRBD2	TRBV29-1	TRBJ2-2	-	CSATRGLAGVNGELFF	TGCAGCGCCACAAGGGGACTAGCGGGAGTAAACGGGGAGCTGTTTTTT
TRBD1	TRBV28	TRBJ2-7	-	CASSIPNRGHEQYF	TGTGCCAGCAGCATACCGAACAGGGGCCACGAGCAGTACTTC
-	TRBV7-9	TRBJ2-3	-	CASSPRLRDTQYF	TGTGCCAGCAGCCCCCGACTCCGAGATACGCAGTATTTT
-	TRBV7-9	TRBJ2-7	-	CASSLRSLAPGKSEQYF	TGTGCCAGCAGCTTAAGGAGTTTGGCCCCAGGGAAGAGCGAGCAGTACTTC
TRBD1	TRBV18	TRBJ1-4	few	CASSPPDRGTEKLFF	TGTGCCAGCTCACCACCGGACAGGGGCACTGAAAAACTGTTTTTT
TRBD1	TRBV28	TRBJ1-5	few	CASSLDRDREFQPQHF	TGTGCCAGCAGTTTAGACCGGGACAGGGAATTTCAGCCCCAGCATTTT
-	TRBV4-2	TRBJ1-2	-	CASSQTASGDYGYTF	TGTGCCAGCAGCCAGACGGCTTCGGGGGACTATGGCTACACCTTC
TRBD1	TRBV10-3	TRBJ1-6	-	CAIRDRDRGTGKHSPLHF	TGTGCCATCAGGGACCGGGACAGGGGGACTGGAAAACATTCACCCCTCCACTTT
-	TRBV6-5	TRBJ1-5	-	CASSSGQANNQPQHF	TGTGCCAGCAGTAGCGGCCAGGCCAACAATCAGCCCCAGCATTTT
-	TRBV27	TRBJ1-6	-	CASRDGGSYNSPLHF	TGTGCCAGCAGAGACGGAGGCTCCTATAATTCACCCCTCCACTTT
-	TRBV4-1	TRBJ2-1	-	CASSQDGGTYNEQFF	TGCGCCAGCAGCCAAGATGGGGGCACCTACAATGAGCAGTTCTTC
TRBD2	TRBV4-1	TRBJ2-3	-	CASSQRAGGFSSTDTQYF	TGCGCCAGCAGCCAAAGAGCGGGGGGCTTCTCTAGCACAGATACGCAGTATTTT
TRBD2	TRBV11-3	TRBJ2-2	-	CASSPNSGGAGELFF	TGTGCCAGCAGCCCCAATAGCGGGGGGGCCGGGGAGCTGTTTTTT
-	TRBV5-1	TRBJ2-7	few	CASSSLTYEQYF	TGTGCCAGCAGCTCTCTTACCTACGAGCAGTACTTC
TRBD1	TRBV7-9	TRBJ1-5	-	CASSLGQGNQPQHF	TGTGCCAGCAGCCTGGGACAGGGCAATCAGCCCCAGCATTTT
TRBD2	TRBV27	TRBJ2-1	-	CASSFRRGAGGEQFF	TGTGCCAGCAGTTTCAGGCGGGGGGCCGGAGGGGAGCAGTTCTTC
TRBD1	TRBV7-2	TRBJ2-5	-	CASSLVGTAQETQYF	TGTGCCAGCAGCTTAGTCGGGACAGCTCAAGAGACCCAGTACTTC